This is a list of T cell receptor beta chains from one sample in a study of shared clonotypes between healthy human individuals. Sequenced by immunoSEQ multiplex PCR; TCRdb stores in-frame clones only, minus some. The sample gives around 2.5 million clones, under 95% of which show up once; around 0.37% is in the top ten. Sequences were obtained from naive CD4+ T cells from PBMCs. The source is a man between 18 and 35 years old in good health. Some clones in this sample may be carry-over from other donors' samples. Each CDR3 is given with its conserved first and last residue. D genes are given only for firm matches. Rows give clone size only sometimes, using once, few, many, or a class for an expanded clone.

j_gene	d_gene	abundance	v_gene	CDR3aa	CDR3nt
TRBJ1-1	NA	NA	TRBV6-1	CASSLQGTEAFF	TGTGCCAGCAGCCTACAGGGCACTGAAGCTTTCTTT
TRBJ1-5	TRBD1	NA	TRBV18	CASSPGTGGDQPQHF	TGTGCCAGCTCACCAGGGACAGGGGGCGATCAGCCCCAGCATTTT
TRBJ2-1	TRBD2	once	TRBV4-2	CASSQDLLPSGGYNEQFF	TGTGCCAGCAGCCAAGACCTACTCCCCAGCGGGGGGTACAATGAGCAGTTCTTC
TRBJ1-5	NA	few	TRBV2	CASSPVAGSQHF	TGTGCCAGCAGTCCCGTAGCTGGGTCCCAGCATTTT
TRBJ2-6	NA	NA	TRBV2	CASSLLGAALSSGANVLTF	TGTGCCAGCAGTCTCTTAGGGGCAGCCCTATCTTCTGGGGCCAACGTCCTGACTTTC
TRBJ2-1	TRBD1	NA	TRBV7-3	CASSEDRGPSEQFF	TGTGCCAGCAGCGAAGACAGGGGGCCTAGTGAGCAGTTCTTC
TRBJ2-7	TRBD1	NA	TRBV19	CASSIRYGQGRDEQYF	TGTGCCAGTAGTATAAGGTATGGACAGGGTCGGGACGAGCAGTACTTC
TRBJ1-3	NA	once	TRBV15	CATSRDNGNTIYF	TGTGCCACCAGCAGAGATAACGGAAACACCATATATTTT
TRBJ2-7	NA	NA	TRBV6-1	CASRTTGLSYEQYF	TGTGCCAGCAGGACCACTGGGCTTTCCTACGAGCAGTACTTC
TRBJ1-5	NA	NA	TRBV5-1	CASSLGGTSHQPQHF	TGCGCCAGCAGCTTGGGGGGGACAAGTCATCAGCCCCAGCATTTT
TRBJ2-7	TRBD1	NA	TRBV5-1	CASSQGAHEQYF	TGCGCCAGCAGCCAGGGGGCCCACGAGCAGTACTTC
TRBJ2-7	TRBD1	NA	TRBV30	CAWGQGAREQYF	TGTGCCTGGGGACAGGGGGCGCGGGAGCAGTACTTC
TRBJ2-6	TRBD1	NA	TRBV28	CASSWGQGKSSGANVLTF	TGTGCCAGCAGTTGGGGACAGGGGAAGTCCTCTGGGGCCAACGTCCTGACTTTC
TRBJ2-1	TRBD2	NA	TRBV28	CASTLAGESYNEQFF	TGTGCCAGCACTCTAGCGGGAGAGTCATACAATGAGCAGTTCTTC
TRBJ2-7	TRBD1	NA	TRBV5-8	CASSLGRQGAILRQYF	TGTGCCAGCAGCTTGGGTAGGCAGGGGGCGATTCTAAGGCAGTACTTC
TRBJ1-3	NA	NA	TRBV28	CASSRGNRYSGNTIYF	TGTGCCAGCAGTCGTGGCAACAGGTACTCTGGAAACACCATATATTTT
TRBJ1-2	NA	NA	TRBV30	CAGGASYGYTF	TGTGCCGGGGGGGCGAGCTATGGCTACACCTTC
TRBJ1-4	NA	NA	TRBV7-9	CASGPGGEKLFF	TGTGCCAGCGGGCCCGGAGGGGAAAAACTGTTTTTT
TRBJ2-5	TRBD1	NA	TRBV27	CASSSYRGRDLQETQYF	TGTGCCAGCAGTTCTTACAGGGGAAGGGACCTTCAAGAGACCCAGTACTTC
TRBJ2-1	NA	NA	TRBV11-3	CASSLDYRTVLGGEQFF	TGTGCCAGCAGCTTAGATTACCGGACGGTCCTTGGGGGTGAGCAGTTCTTC
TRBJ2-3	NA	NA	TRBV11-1	CASSSRGRGQRITDTQYF	TGTGCCAGCAGCTCCAGGGGCCGAGGACAGAGAATCACAGATACGCAGTATTTT
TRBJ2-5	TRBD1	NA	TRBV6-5	CASSRDRGETQYF	TGTGCCAGCAGCCGGGACAGGGGAGAGACCCAGTACTTC
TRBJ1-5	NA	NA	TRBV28	CASSFRGRQPQHF	TGTGCCAGCAGTTTTCGGGGACGGCAGCCCCAGCATTTT
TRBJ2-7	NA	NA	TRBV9	CASSVGGGVGYEQYF	TGTGCCAGCAGCGTAGGTGGGGGAGTAGGCTACGAGCAGTACTTC
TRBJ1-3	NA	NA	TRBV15	CATSRGGSPMGDTIYF	TGTGCCACCAGCAGAGGAGGTAGCCCGATGGGTGACACCATATATTTT
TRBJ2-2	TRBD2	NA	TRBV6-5	CASSYGTSLNTGELFF	TGTGCCAGCAGTTACGGGACTAGCTTGAACACCGGGGAGCTGTTTTTT
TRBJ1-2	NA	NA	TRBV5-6	CASSLGTSNYGYTF	TGTGCCAGCAGCTTGGGGACATCAAACTATGGCTACACCTTC
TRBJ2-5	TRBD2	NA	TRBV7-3	CASSPRREGETQYF	TGTGCCAGCAGCCCCCGGCGGGAGGGAGAGACCCAGTACTTC
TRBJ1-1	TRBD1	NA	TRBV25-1	CASARQGEYGAFF	TGTGCCAGCGCCCGACAGGGAGAGTACGGAGCTTTCTTT
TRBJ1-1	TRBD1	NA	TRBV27	CASSLSGTVPNTEAFF	TGTGCCAGCAGTTTATCGGGGACAGTCCCGAACACTGAAGCTTTCTTT
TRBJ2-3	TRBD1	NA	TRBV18	CASSPSGQGSADTQYF	TGTGCCAGCTCACCGTCGGGACAGGGTAGCGCAGATACGCAGTATTTT